The 21 T cell receptor beta chains in this list originate from one sample, sequenced in a study of Graves' ophthalmopathy and Graves' hyperthyroidism (dated by TCRdb to 2017 to 2018). The sequencing machine was an Illumina HiSeq 2000. TCR beta CDR3 regions were amplified from RNA transcripts for repertoire sequencing. The first round of RT-PCR was done with HTBI primers and the Qiagen OneStep RT-PCR kit, and was followed by a second round of multiplex PCR, then size selection and purification. The public reads were quality trimmed at Q25 with fastp and then assembled into clones with MiXCR by TCRdb, keeping productive beta chains. Each entry merges the rows of one CDR3 protein and shows their most common DNA and genes. This sample holds over a million distinct CDR3 sequences; approximately 35% were observed only once. The ten most abundant clones make up roughly 11% of the sample. Sequenced sample: peripheral blood or thyroid tissue (not recorded which). These TCRs come from an adult man with Graves' hyperthyroidism.

This clonotype has a handful of counts. The chain employs TRBV20-1 and TRBJ1-1, with D hard to call. The CDR3 spans 13 residues. Germline V lookup: CDR1 DFQATT, CDR2 SNEGSKA (reference sequence). V was cut by 0 bases and J by 10 bases, with 15 bases left in between. The CDR3 region is CSARDRFPNRAFF. The CDR3 bases are TGCAGTGCTAGAGATCGGTTCCCGAACAGAGCTTTCTTT.

This clonotype has a count of ten or more. The rearrangement uses TRBV29-1 and TRBJ1-2, with 7 bases aligning to TRBD1. Germline loops: CDR1 SQVTM, CDR2 ANQGSEA. Trimming at V came to 7 bases and at J to 4 bases, leaving 15 bases not matched to a gene. CDR3 length: 15 residues. In nucleotides, the CDR3 is TGCAGCGCGAAAACAGAAGGACAGGATCTCTATGGCTACACCTTC. Its protein product is CSAKTEGQDLYGYTF.

Many counts were recorded for this clonotype. The chain uses TRBV7-9 and TRBJ1-1; 7 bases align to TRBD1. The CDR3 is 17 residues long. The junction had 13 bases not matched to a gene; V was cut back by 5 bases and J by 1 base. Germline V gives CDR1 SEHNR, CDR2 FQNEAQ (reference sequence). The CDR3 region is CASSNRGGPLENTEAFF. As DNA, the CDR3 is TGTGCCAGCAGCAACAGGGGAGGCCCTTTGGAGAACACTGAAGCTTTCTTT.

This clonotype was seen a few times. The rearrangement uses TRBV2 and TRBJ1-1, with 7 bases lining up with TRBD1. Trimming cost V 0 bases and J 8 bases; bases outside gene matches: 9. This CDR3 is 15 amino acids long. Germline CDR1 reads SNHLY; CDR2 reads FYNNEI. CDR3 bases: TGTGCCAGCAGTGAAGCGGTGACAGGGTCTATCGAAGCTTTCTTT. Translated, it gives CASSEAVTGSIEAFF.

This clonotype occurred once. Just one base apart from a much larger clone, this may be a read error. The chain links TRBV7-9 to TRBJ2-5; D call uncertain. Germline loops: CDR1 SEHNR, CDR2 FQNEAQ (reference sequence). V was trimmed by 1 base and J by 5 bases, leaving 11 bases between them. This CDR3 has 14 amino acids. In nucleotides, the CDR3 is TGTGCCAGCAGCTTAGATTTGCCAGCGGAGACCCAGTACTTC. Its translation is CASSLDLPAETQYF.

The chain is built from TRBV2 and TRBJ2-7; TRBD1 matches 10 bases. Germline-derived CDR1 and CDR2 are SNHLY and FYNNEI. The CDR3 consists of 12 residues. Trimming at V came to 11 bases and at J to 9 bases, leaving 10 bases not matched to a gene. CDR3 region: CAGRDRGDGQYF. The CDR3 nucleotides read TGTGCCGGGAGGGACAGGGGAGATGGGCAGTACTTC.

The rearrangement joins TRBV25-1 to TRBJ1-1, with D tentatively TRBD1 (6 bases). V dropped 6 bases and J dropped 6 bases, with 17 bases sitting between them. This CDR3 region has 14 residues. Germline loops: CDR1 MGHDK, CDR2 SYGVNS. The CDR3 is CASRTGSPDAEAFF. For the CDR3, the DNA is TGTGCCAGCAGGACAGGATCACCCGACGCTGAAGCTTTCTTT.

The chain joins TRBV20-1 to TRBJ1-4, with TRBD1 identical over 7 bases. Per germline, CDR1 DFQATT and CDR2 SNEGSKA (reference sequence). This CDR3 is built from 15 residues. V dropped 0 bases and J dropped 7; count of bases not matched to a gene: 8. The CDR3, as DNA: TGCAGTGCTAGAGATGCGCCCCAGGGGGGTGAAAAACTGTTTTTT. Encoded protein: CSARDAPQGGEKLFF.

The chain couples TRBV12-3 or TRBV12-4 to TRBJ1-2; TRBD1 might be the D (6 bases). Between the trimmed V and J ends, which lost 5 bases and 8 bases, there was a span of 21 bases. This CDR3 has 15 amino acids. The CDR3 DNA reads as TGTGCCAGCAGTCTTAGGACAGATAAGGGGTGGGGCTACACCTTC. Protein product: CASSLRTDKGWGYTF.

This chain uses TRBV12-3 or TRBV12-4 with TRBJ1-2; weak D call: TRBD1 (5 bases). The CDR3 is made up of 14 amino acids. V was cut by 8 bases and J by 6 bases, with 19 bases left in between. The CDR3 sequence: CASSPRAGMDGYTF. The CDR3 DNA sequence: TGTGCCAGCTCACCACGGGCAGGGATGGATGGCTACACCTTC.

Many counts were recorded for this clonotype. The chain links TRBV14 to TRBJ1-4; 9 bases fit TRBD1. V was clipped by 5 bases and J by 7 bases; unmatched bases: 8. Germline lookup yields CDR1 SGHDN and CDR2 FVKESK. The CDR3 is 15 residues long. CDR3 coding DNA: TGTGCCAGCAGCAACAGGACAGGGGTATTTGAAAAACTGTTTTTT. Protein: CASSNRTGVFEKLFF. The full variable domain, rest sourced from reference TRBV14 and TRBJ1-4, is EAGVTQFPSHSVIEKGQTVTLRCDPISGHDNLYWYRRVMGKEIKFLLHFVKESKQDESGMPNNRFLAERTGGTYSTLKVQPAELEDSGVYFCASSNRTGVFEKLFFGSGTQLSVL.

V and J are TRBV9 and TRBJ1-1; no definite D call. The length of the CDR3 is 14 residues. V was clipped by 7 bases and J by 1 base, with 14 bases between them. Germline V gene lookup returns CDR1 SGDLS and CDR2 YYNGEE. In nucleotides, the CDR3 is TGTGCCAGCTTAGCGATCACATGGAACACTGAAGCTTTCTTT. Encoded protein: CASLAITWNTEAFF.

The sample holds many counts of this clonotype. CDR3 bases: TGTGCCAGCAGTACAGGGGGCCTTCCTGAAGCTTTCTTT. This sequence encodes CASSTGGLPEAFF. This chain joins TRBV25-1 and TRBJ1-1, with 9 bases fitting TRBD1. CDR3 length: 13 residues. Per germline, CDR1 MGHDK and CDR2 SYGVNS. With 5 bases clipped from V and 6 bases from J, the junction kept 4 bases outside the gene matches.

This chain's CDR3 is CSASWGGSYEQYF. The CDR3 nucleotides are TGCAGTGCTAGCTGGGGGGGCTCCTACGAGCAGTACTTC. The chain uses TRBV20-1 and TRBJ2-7; 7 nucleotides agree with TRBD2. J gave up 0 bases and V 3 bases, and 2 bases lay outside the gene matches. The CDR3 has 13 amino acids. Germline values: CDR1 DFQATT, CDR2 SNEGSKA (reference sequence).

This clonotype was seen a single time. This chain links TRBV29-1 with TRBJ2-5; no definite D call. The germline gives CDR1 SQVTM, CDR2 ANQGSEA. The CDR3 consists of 10 residues. Trimming pared 8 bases from V and 7 bases from J, leaving 11 bases between. The DNA of the CDR3 is TGCAGCAGACGGGTCGGGACCCAGTACTTC. Amino acid sequence: CSRRVGTQYF.

The chain has TRBV7-9 and TRBJ1-4, with a possible D match to TRBD1 (5 bases). Trimming took off 5 bases at V and 15 bases at J, with 28 bases between the two ends. The CDR3 is 16 residues long. Per germline, CDR1 SEHNR and CDR2 FQNEAQ (reference sequence). CDR3 DNA sequence: TGTGCCAGCAGCCCAACCAGTGGTAGCGGGACCCCGCTATTGTTTTTT. Its protein is CASSPTSGSGTPLLFF.

As regards this clonotype: This CDR3 fails to terminate in the conserved phenylalanine or tryptophan, so it likely reflects a read error. The DNA is omitted, as the CDR3 cannot be located on it reliably, and the CDR3 follows TCRdb's listing. The V call is TRBV14, the J call TRBJ1-1; the table assigns TRBD1, which was not confirmed against the DNA. Germline CDR1 reads SGHDN; CDR2 reads FVKESK. Both ends counted, the CDR3 spans 13 residues. The CDR3 protein is CASSQDNRTGTLY.

This clonotype appeared a single time. V gene TRBV6-1 combines with J gene TRBJ2-7; no firm D call. The V end lost 7 bases, the J end lost 0 bases, and 19 bases lay between the germline ends. Germline V gene sequence: CDR1 MNHNS, CDR2 SASEGT. The CDR3 loop spans 16 amino acids. CDR3 amino acids: CASTPGRATYSYEQYF. CDR3 DNA sequence: TGTGCCAGCACCCCAGGACGAGCGACATACTCCTACGAGCAGTACTTC.

The genes are TRBV9 and TRBJ2-5, with 7 nucleotides matching TRBD2. Germline CDR1 is SGDLS and CDR2 is YYNGEE. Trimming removed 0 bases from V and 5 bases from J; junction bases left unmatched: 1. The CDR3 has 13 residues. The CDR3 DNA sequence: TGTGCCAGCAGCGTAGGCGGGAGTGAGACCCAGTACTTC. Amino acid sequence: CASSVGGSETQYF.

This clonotype occurred many times. The chain has TRBV7-8 and TRBJ2-5, with a tentative D call TRBD1 (6 bases). The CDR3 covers 14 residues. V was cut by 3 bases and J by 1 base, with 9 bases left in between. The germline gives CDR1 SGHVS, CDR2 FQNEAQ. The CDR3 DNA reads as TGTGCCAGCAGCTTTGTGGGGGCCCAAGAGACCCAGTACTTC. Protein: CASSFVGAQETQYF.

The rearrangement joins TRBV13 to TRBJ2-7, with D perhaps given as TRBD1 or TRBD2 (5 bases each). In germline, CDR1 is PRHDT, CDR2 FYEKMQ (reference sequence). This CDR3 region has 14 residues. Trimming pared 5 bases from V and 7 bases from J, leaving 18 bases between. CDR3 coding DNA: TGTGCCAGCAGCCTGGGACGGTCCGTGGGAGAGCAGTACTTC. Translating gives CASSLGRSVGEQYF.